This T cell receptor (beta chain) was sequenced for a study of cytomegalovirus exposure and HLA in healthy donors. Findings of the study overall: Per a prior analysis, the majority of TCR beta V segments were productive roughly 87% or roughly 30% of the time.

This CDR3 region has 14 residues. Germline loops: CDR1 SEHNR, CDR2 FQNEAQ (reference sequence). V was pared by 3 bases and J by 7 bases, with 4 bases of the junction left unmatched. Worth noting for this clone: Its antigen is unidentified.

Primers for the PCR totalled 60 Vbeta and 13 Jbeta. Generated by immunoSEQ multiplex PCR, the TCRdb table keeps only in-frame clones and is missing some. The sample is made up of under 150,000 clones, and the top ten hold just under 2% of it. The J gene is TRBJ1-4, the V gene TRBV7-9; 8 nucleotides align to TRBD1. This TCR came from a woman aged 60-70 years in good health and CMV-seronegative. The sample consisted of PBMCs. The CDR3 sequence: CASSFDRGREKLFF. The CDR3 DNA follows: TGTGCCAGCAGCTTCGACAGGGGTCGTGAAAAACTGTTTTTT.